The 28 T cell receptor beta chains below were found in one sample sequenced in a study of shared clonotypes between healthy human individuals. The table came from immunoSEQ multiplex PCR; TCRdb's copy has only in-frame clones and leaves some out. The sample carries over 400,000 clones, more than 95% recorded once. The sequencing input was naive CD4+ T cells sorted from blood. The subset is: CD45RA+ positively selected. The receptors come from a woman in her 30s in good health.

The chain employs TRBV5-1 and TRBJ2-6; 9 nucleotides line up with TRBD2. Germline V gene sequence: CDR1 SGHRS, CDR2 YFSETQ. The CDR3 runs to 18 residues. The V segment lost 0 bases and the J segment 0 bases; nucleotides outside the gene matches: 4. The DNA for the CDR3 is TGCGCCAGCAGCTTGGCCGGTAGCGGGAGCTCTGGGGCCAACGTCCTGACTTTC. This codes for CASSLAGSGSSGANVLTF.

The chain couples TRBV30 to TRBJ2-1; TRBD2 aligns across 13 bases. Losses at the gene ends were 8 bases for V and 6 bases for J; bases not matched to a gene: 25. Germline lookup yields CDR1 GTSNPN and CDR2 SVGIG (reference sequence). This CDR3 has 20 residues. CDR3 coding DNA: TGTGCCGAGAAAGGGGGTACGGGACTAGCGGGACACTACGGGTCCAATGAGCAGTTCTTC. As protein: CAEKGGTGLAGHYGSNEQFF. Based on the CDR3 plus reference TRBV30 and TRBJ2-1, the full variable domain is SQTIHQWPATLVQPVGSPLSLECTVEGTSNPNLYWYRQAAGRGLQLLFYSVGIGQISSEVPQNLSASRPQDRQFILSSKKLLLSDSGFYLCAEKGGTGLAGHYGSNEQFFGPGTRLTVL.

The chain combines TRBV28 with TRBJ2-5, with a possible D match to TRBD2 (6 bases). The V end was cut by 2 bases, the J end by 5 bases, with 18 bases between. The CDR3 runs to 16 residues. In germline, CDR1 is MDHEN, CDR2 SYDVKM. The CDR3 region has the DNA TGTGCCAGCAGTTTAGCCGAGGCAGGGAGGTGGGAGACCCAGTACTTC. It is translated as CASSLAEAGRWETQYF.

This chain uses TRBV27 with TRBJ1-1; TRBD1 agrees at 7 bases. Germline V gene data show CDR1 as MNHEY and CDR2 as SMNVEV (reference sequence). V gave up 5 bases and J gave up 0 bases; unmatched junction bases: 6. The CDR3 is 15 amino acids. CDR3 protein: CASSPRGQMNTEAFF. DNA for the CDR3: TGTGCCAGCAGTCCCCGGGGACAGATGAACACTGAAGCTTTCTTT.

The chain couples TRBV9 to TRBJ2-5; 7 bases fit TRBD2. This CDR3 contains 16 residues. After removal of 3 bases from V and 0 bases from J, the junction contained 8 bases not matched to a gene. Germline V lookup: CDR1 SGDLS, CDR2 YYNGEE. The chain's CDR3 is CASSGGEGGYQETQYF. The CDR3 DNA follows: TGTGCCAGCAGCGGAGGGGAGGGTGGGTACCAAGAGACCCAGTACTTC.

J is TRBJ2-2 and V is TRBV28; D uncertain. Germline V gene sequence: CDR1 MDHEN, CDR2 SYDVKM. The germline V and J ends were trimmed by 6 bases and 2 bases, with 19 bases remaining between them. The CDR3 has 17 residues. CDR3 nucleotides: TGTGCCAGCAGCTCCCCTGATGGGATACCCAACACCGGGGAGCTGTTTTTT. The encoded protein is CASSSPDGIPNTGELFF.

V and J are TRBV5-1 and TRBJ2-5, with 8 bases fitting TRBD1. Germline-derived CDR1 and CDR2 are SGHRS and YFSETQ. V trimming: 0 bases; J trimming: 7 bases; junction bases outside the gene matches: 2. CDR3 size: 13 residues. CDR3 residues: CASSLETGVTQYF. CDR3 coding DNA: TGCGCCAGCAGCTTGGAGACAGGGGTGACCCAGTACTTC.

J is TRBJ1-3 and V is TRBV7-8; no definite D call. The germline gives CDR1 SGHVS, CDR2 FQNEAQ. Trimming removed 3 bases from V and 0 bases from J, with 9 bases in between. This CDR3 has 15 residues. The DNA of the CDR3 is TGTGCCAGCAGCTTGATTCGGAGCTCTGGAAACACCATATATTTT. Its translation: CASSLIRSSGNTIYF.

V is TRBV6-5 and J is TRBJ1-2; D may be TRBD1 (5 bases). Per the germline V gene, CDR1 is MNHEY and CDR2 is SVGAGI. V was shortened by 7 bases and J by 4 bases, with 13 bases between the two germline ends. The length of the CDR3 is 13 residues. The CDR3 DNA is TGTGCCAGCAAGGCAGGGCTTCCCTATGGCTACACCTTC. It yields the protein CASKAGLPYGYTF.

The CDR3 DNA reads as TGTGCCAGCAGCCATTTTAGCGGCACCTACGAGCAGTACTTC. It is translated as CASSHFSGTYEQYF. V and J are TRBV7-9 and TRBJ2-7; D may be TRBD2 (6 bases). The CDR3 is 14 residues long. Germline CDR1 is SEHNR and CDR2 is FQNEAQ (reference sequence). The V gene lost 5 bases and the J gene lost 2 bases, with 13 bases spanning the gap.

This rearrangement joins TRBV2 to TRBJ2-2, with 9 nucleotides matching TRBD2. The J segment lost 5 bases and the V segment lost 6 bases, leaving 4 bases of the junction unmatched. This CDR3 comprises 14 residues. Germline V lookup: CDR1 SNHLY, CDR2 FYNNEI. The CDR3 protein is CASRREGQTGELFF. The CDR3 coding sequence is TGTGCCAGCAGGCGGGAGGGTCAGACCGGGGAGCTGTTTTTT.

This chain joins TRBV11-2 and TRBJ2-5; D gene unclear. The CDR3 loop spans 12 amino acids. Trimming took 2 bases from V and 4 from J, leaving 5 bases between them. Germline V CDR1 and CDR2: SGHAT, FQNNGV. Here the CDR3 DNA reads TGTGCCAGCAGCTTACACGCAGAGACCCAGTACTTC. Amino acid sequence: CASSLHAETQYF.

J is TRBJ2-7 and V is TRBV4-1; TRBD1 or TRBD2 may be the D gene (5 bases each). The CDR3 runs to 15 residues. Trimming removed 0 bases from V and 6 bases from J, with 15 bases in between. Germline CDR1 MGHRA, CDR2 YSYEKL. Here the CDR3 DNA reads TGCGCCAGCAGCCAAGAGATCGGGGCCCCCTCCGAGCAGTACTTC. Residues: CASSQEIGAPSEQYF.

J is TRBJ1-1 and V is TRBV2; no reliable D call. V lost 10 bases and J 0 bases, leaving 15 bases between the germline ends. Looked up from germline, CDR1 is SNHLY and CDR2 is FYNNEI. CDR3 length: 14 residues. CDR3 bases: TGTGCCACCCGAGGCGGGCCGGTGAACACTGAAGCTTTCTTT. It yields the protein CATRGGPVNTEAFF.

In this sample, this clone turned up once. The chain recombines TRBV7-2 with TRBJ2-1; the D gene is possibly TRBD2 (6 bases). The CDR3 is made up of 15 amino acids. V lost 0 bases to trimming and J lost 3 bases, with 9 bases between them. Germline V gene lookup returns CDR1 SGHTA and CDR2 FQGNSA. The CDR3 sequence: CASSLASGLYNEQFF. CDR3 DNA sequence: TGTGCCAGCAGCTTAGCTAGCGGCCTCTACAATGAGCAGTTCTTC.

This clone appeared a few times. The chain employs TRBV9 and TRBJ1-2; weak D call: TRBD1 (6 bases). Germline V gene lookup returns CDR1 SGDLS and CDR2 YYNGEE. The CDR3 contains 12 residues. V was trimmed by 5 bases and J by 4 bases, leaving 9 bases between them. The CDR3 here is CASRQGGYGYTF. CDR3 coding DNA: TGTGCCAGCAGACAGGGCGGCTATGGCTACACCTTC.

CDR3 coding DNA: TGTGCCAGCAGCTTGAACTCAGCGGGCCTTTTCTCCTACAATGAGCAGTTCTTC. Its protein product is CASSLNSAGLFSYNEQFF. The rearrangement joins TRBV7-9 to TRBJ2-1; weak D call: TRBD2 (6 bases). This CDR3 spans 18 amino acids. Between the trimmed V and J ends, which lost 3 bases and 0 bases, there was a span of 18 bases. Germline-derived CDR1 and CDR2 are SEHNR and FQNEAQ (reference sequence).

This chain connects TRBV18 to TRBJ2-3, with D possibly being TRBD1 (5 bases). The CDR3 runs to 15 residues. Trimming cost V 3 bases and J 0 bases, with 10 bases left between them. Looked up from germline, CDR1 is KGHSH and CDR2 is LQKENI. The CDR3 spells CASSPSSGSTDTQYF. The DNA for the CDR3 is TGTGCCAGCTCACCGAGCTCAGGGAGCACAGATACGCAGTATTTT.

This clone was seen just once. This sequence joins TRBV28 and TRBJ2-5, with a possible D match to TRBD2 (6 bases). Germline V lookup: CDR1 MDHEN, CDR2 SYDVKM. The CDR3 loop spans 15 amino acids. The germline V and J ends were trimmed by 6 bases and 2 bases, with 16 bases remaining between them. CDR3 nucleotide sequence: TGTGCCAGCAGCTCCCCGGGGGAACCTCAAGAGACCCAGTACTTC. This sequence encodes CASSSPGEPQETQYF.

This chain joins TRBV27 and TRBJ1-2, with 8 nucleotides matching TRBD1. The CDR3 has 15 amino acids. Germline loops: CDR1 MNHEY, CDR2 SMNVEV (reference sequence). Trimming took 5 bases from V and 1 from J; bases not matched to a gene: 6. CDR3: CASSPTRGRNYGYTF. DNA of the CDR3: TGTGCCAGCAGTCCCACCAGGGGGCGTAACTATGGCTACACCTTC.

The chain uses TRBV19 and TRBJ2-1; 7 bases are a match to TRBD2. The CDR3 totals 15 residues. With V trimmed by 3 bases and J by 7 bases, 9 bases remained unmatched. Per germline, CDR1 LNHDA and CDR2 SQIVND (reference sequence). The CDR3 nucleotides read TGTGCCAGTAGTATTCCCCTAGCGGTGGATAATGAGCAGTTCTTC. Translated: CASSIPLAVDNEQFF. The full variable domain, with the rest looked up from reference TRBV19 and TRBJ2-1, is DGGITQSPKYLFRKEGQNVTLSCEQNLNHDAMYWYRQDPGQGLRLIYYSQIVNDFQKGDIAEGYSVSREKKESFPLTVTSAQKNPTAFYLCASSIPLAVDNEQFFGPGTRLTVL.

The CDR3 bases are TGTGCCAGTAGTCTTGGGGCAGGGGATCAGCCCCAGCATTTT. Translation gives CASSLGAGDQPQHF. V gene TRBV19 combines with J gene TRBJ1-5, with a possible D match to TRBD1 (6 bases). This CDR3 contains 14 residues. Germline CDR1 reads LNHDA; CDR2 reads SQIVND (reference sequence). V lost 5 bases and J lost 5, with 13 bases in between.

The rearrangement joins TRBV7-8 to TRBJ2-5; D is ambiguous. This CDR3 comprises 14 residues. Germline lookup yields CDR1 SGHVS and CDR2 FQNEAQ. The V end was cut by 0 bases, the J end by 3 bases, with 8 bases between. The CDR3 loop reads CASSLARSKETQYF. CDR3 DNA sequence: TGTGCCAGCAGCTTAGCGCGGTCAAAAGAGACCCAGTACTTC. Based on the CDR3 plus reference TRBV7-8 and TRBJ2-5, the full variable domain is GAGVSQSPRYKVAKRGQDVALRCDPISGHVSLFWYQQALGQGPEFLTYFQNEAQLDKSGLPSDRFFAERPEGSVSTLKIQRTQQEDSAVYLCASSLARSKETQYFGPGTRLLVL.

The rearrangement uses TRBV7-9 and TRBJ2-1, with D unresolved. This CDR3 has 13 amino acids. Germline V gene data show CDR1 as SEHNR and CDR2 as FQNEAQ (reference sequence). V gave up 2 bases and J gave up 9 bases, with 11 bases separating them. CDR3 sequence: CASSLLDRSEQFF. The CDR3 DNA sequence: TGTGCCAGCAGCTTATTGGATAGGAGTGAGCAGTTCTTC.

J is TRBJ2-3 and V is TRBV28, with 9 bases fitting TRBD2. Germline assignment: CDR1 MDHEN and CDR2 SYDVKM. The CDR3 extends over 14 amino acids. J was trimmed by 1 base and V by 6 bases; bases with no gene match: 2. CDR3 DNA sequence: TGTGCCAGCAGGCGGGAGGGGGGCACAGATACGCAGTATTTT. Translation gives CASRREGGTDTQYF.

DNA for the CDR3: TGCGCCAGCAGCTTGGATTGGCGGGGAACCGGGAACAATGCGCTCGAGCAGTACTTC. It yields the protein CASSLDWRGTGNNALEQYF. This rearrangement joins TRBV5-1 to TRBJ2-7, with a tentative D call TRBD2 (6 bases). Germline CDR1 SGHRS, CDR2 YFSETQ. V was cut by 0 bases and J by 6 bases, with 28 bases left in between. This CDR3 region has 19 residues. The whole variable domain, remainder taken from reference TRBV5-1 and TRBJ2-7, is KAGVTQTPRYLIKTRGQQVTLSCSPISGHRSVSWYQQTPGQGLQFLFEYFSETQRNKGNFPGRFSGRQFSNSRSEMNVSTLELGDSALYLCASSLDWRGTGNNALEQYFGPGTRLTVT.

The chain carries TRBV27 and TRBJ1-1, with D hard to call. This CDR3 contains 13 residues. Germline lookup yields CDR1 MNHEY and CDR2 SMNVEV (reference sequence). Trimming removed 3 bases from V and 9 bases from J, with 14 bases in between. CDR3 nucleotides: TGTGCCAGCAGTTTTGGTCGCGGAGACAAAGCTTTCTTT. Protein sequence: CASSFGRGDKAFF.

The chain uses TRBV5-1 and TRBJ1-4, with 8 bases that match TRBD1. CDR3 length: 16 residues. Germline CDR1 reads SGHRS; CDR2 reads YFSETQ. With 2 bases clipped from V and 5 bases from J, the junction kept 8 bases outside the gene matches. The CDR3 DNA reads as TGCGCCAGCAGCTTTGCAGGGGGCGCCGGGAATGAAAAACTGTTTTTT. Its translation is CASSFAGGAGNEKLFF.